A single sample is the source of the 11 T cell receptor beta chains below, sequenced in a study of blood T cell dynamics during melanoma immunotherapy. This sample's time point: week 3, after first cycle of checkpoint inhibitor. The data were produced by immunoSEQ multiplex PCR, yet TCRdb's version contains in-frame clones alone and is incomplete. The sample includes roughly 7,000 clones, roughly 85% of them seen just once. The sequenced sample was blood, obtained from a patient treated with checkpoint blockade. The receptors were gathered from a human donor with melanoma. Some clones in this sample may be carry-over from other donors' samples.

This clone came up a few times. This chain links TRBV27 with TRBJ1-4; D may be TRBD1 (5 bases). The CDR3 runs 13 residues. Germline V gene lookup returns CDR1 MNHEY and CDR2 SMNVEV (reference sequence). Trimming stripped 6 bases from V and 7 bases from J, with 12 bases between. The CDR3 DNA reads TGTGCCAGCAGCCAAATGGGGACTGAAAAACTGTTTTTT. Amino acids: CASSQMGTEKLFF.

The chain's CDR3 is CVMLDSYEQYF. The CDR3 bases are TGTGTCATGCTTGACTCCTACGAGCAGTACTTC. V usage is TRBV25-1 and J usage is TRBJ2-7; no clear D. Germline CDR1 and CDR2: MGHDK and SYGVNS. This CDR3 spans 11 amino acids.

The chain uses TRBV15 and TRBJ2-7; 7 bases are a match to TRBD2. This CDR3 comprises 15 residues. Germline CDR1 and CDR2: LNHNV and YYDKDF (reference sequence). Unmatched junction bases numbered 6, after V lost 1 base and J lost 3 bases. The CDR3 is CATSRVSGGGYEQYF. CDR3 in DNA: TGTGCCACCAGCAGAGTTAGTGGCGGGGGCTACGAGCAGTACTTC.

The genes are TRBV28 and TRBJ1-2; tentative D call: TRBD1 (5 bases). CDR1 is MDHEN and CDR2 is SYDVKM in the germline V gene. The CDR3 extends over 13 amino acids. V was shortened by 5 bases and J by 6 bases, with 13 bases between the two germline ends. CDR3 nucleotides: TGTGCCAGCAGTGGCCCGGGGACCAATGGCTACACCTTC. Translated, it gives CASSGPGTNGYTF.

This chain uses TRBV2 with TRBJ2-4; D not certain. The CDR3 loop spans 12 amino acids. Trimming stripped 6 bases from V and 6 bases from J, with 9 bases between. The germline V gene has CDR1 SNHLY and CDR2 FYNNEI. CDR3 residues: CASREWGNIQYF. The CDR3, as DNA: TGTGCCAGCAGGGAGTGGGGAAACATTCAGTACTTC. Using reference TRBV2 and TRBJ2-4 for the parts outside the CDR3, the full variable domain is EPEVTQTPSHQVTQMGQEVILRCVPISNHLYFYWYRQILGQKVEFLVSFYNNEISEKSEIFDDQFSVERPDGSNFTLKIRSTKLEDSAMYFCASREWGNIQYFGAGTRLSVL.

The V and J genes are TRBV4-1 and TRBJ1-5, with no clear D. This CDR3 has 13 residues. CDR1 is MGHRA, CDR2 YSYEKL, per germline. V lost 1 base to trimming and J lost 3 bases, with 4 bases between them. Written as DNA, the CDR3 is TGCGCCAGCAGCCAAGCCCACAATCAGCCCCAGCATTTT. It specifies CASSQAHNQPQHF.

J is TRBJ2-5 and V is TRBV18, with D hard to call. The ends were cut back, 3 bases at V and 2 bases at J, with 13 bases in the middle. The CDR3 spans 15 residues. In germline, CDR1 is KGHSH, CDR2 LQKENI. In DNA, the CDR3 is TGTGCCAGCTCACCGTCGGCCGGGCCTCAAGAGACCCAGTACTTC. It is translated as CASSPSAGPQETQYF.

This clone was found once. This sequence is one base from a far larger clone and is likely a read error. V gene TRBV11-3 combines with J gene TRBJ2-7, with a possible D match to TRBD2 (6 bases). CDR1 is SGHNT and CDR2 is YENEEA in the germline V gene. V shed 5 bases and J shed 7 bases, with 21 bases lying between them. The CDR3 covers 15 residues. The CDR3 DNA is TGTGCCAGCAGCCAGGCGGGGCAGGGAAATGAAGAGCAGTACTTC. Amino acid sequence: CASSQAGQGNEEQYF.

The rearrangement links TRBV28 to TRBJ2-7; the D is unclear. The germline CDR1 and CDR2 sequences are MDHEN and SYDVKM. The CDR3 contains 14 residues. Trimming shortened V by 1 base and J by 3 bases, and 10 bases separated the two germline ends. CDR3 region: CASSLSGSHYEQYF. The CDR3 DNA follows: TGTGCCAGCAGTTTATCGGGCAGCCACTACGAGCAGTACTTC.

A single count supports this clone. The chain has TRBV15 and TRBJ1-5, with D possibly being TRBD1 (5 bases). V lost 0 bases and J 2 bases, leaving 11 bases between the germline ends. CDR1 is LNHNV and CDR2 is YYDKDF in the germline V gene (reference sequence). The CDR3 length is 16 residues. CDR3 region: CATSRDPGTRNQPQHF. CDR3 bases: TGTGCCACCAGCAGAGATCCAGGGACCCGCAATCAGCCCCAGCATTTT.

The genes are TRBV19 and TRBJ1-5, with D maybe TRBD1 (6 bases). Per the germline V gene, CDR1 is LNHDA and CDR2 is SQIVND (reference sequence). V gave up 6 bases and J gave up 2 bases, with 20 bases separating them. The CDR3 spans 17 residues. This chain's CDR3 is CASRVDGGGSGNQPQHF. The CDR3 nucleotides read TGTGCCAGTAGGGTAGACGGGGGCGGATCGGGCAATCAGCCCCAGCATTTT.